What follows is one T cell receptor beta chain and its context. This CDR3 spans 12 amino acids. V was pared by 5 bases and J by 7 bases, with 9 bases between. Germline CDR1 is SEHNR and CDR2 is FQNEAQ (reference sequence). The sample originates from a study of blood T cell repertoires in COVID-19. Overall study context: Material from acute and convalescent COVID-19 was sourced from the United States, Italy and Spain. T cells, B-cell-depleted T cells, or PBMCs provided the cDNA or gDNA that served as material.

Study processing details: Amplification of reference gene primers provided the estimated nucleated cell counts. The method was immunoSEQ multiplex PCR; TCRdb's version includes in-frame clones alone and lacks a portion of them. That table supplies the V and J calls and clone size; D and trimming were determined from the DNA. Of 200,000 or so clones listed, 70% to 85% are singletons. The receptor's source is a human donor with acute or convalescent COVID-19. The donor label of this sample is uncertain. This chain connects TRBV7-9 to TRBJ1-5; D gene uncertain. Sequenced: peripheral blood. Here the CDR3 DNA reads TGTGCCAGCAGCCGAGGTGAACAGCCCCAGCATTTT. It is translated as CASSRGEQPQHF.